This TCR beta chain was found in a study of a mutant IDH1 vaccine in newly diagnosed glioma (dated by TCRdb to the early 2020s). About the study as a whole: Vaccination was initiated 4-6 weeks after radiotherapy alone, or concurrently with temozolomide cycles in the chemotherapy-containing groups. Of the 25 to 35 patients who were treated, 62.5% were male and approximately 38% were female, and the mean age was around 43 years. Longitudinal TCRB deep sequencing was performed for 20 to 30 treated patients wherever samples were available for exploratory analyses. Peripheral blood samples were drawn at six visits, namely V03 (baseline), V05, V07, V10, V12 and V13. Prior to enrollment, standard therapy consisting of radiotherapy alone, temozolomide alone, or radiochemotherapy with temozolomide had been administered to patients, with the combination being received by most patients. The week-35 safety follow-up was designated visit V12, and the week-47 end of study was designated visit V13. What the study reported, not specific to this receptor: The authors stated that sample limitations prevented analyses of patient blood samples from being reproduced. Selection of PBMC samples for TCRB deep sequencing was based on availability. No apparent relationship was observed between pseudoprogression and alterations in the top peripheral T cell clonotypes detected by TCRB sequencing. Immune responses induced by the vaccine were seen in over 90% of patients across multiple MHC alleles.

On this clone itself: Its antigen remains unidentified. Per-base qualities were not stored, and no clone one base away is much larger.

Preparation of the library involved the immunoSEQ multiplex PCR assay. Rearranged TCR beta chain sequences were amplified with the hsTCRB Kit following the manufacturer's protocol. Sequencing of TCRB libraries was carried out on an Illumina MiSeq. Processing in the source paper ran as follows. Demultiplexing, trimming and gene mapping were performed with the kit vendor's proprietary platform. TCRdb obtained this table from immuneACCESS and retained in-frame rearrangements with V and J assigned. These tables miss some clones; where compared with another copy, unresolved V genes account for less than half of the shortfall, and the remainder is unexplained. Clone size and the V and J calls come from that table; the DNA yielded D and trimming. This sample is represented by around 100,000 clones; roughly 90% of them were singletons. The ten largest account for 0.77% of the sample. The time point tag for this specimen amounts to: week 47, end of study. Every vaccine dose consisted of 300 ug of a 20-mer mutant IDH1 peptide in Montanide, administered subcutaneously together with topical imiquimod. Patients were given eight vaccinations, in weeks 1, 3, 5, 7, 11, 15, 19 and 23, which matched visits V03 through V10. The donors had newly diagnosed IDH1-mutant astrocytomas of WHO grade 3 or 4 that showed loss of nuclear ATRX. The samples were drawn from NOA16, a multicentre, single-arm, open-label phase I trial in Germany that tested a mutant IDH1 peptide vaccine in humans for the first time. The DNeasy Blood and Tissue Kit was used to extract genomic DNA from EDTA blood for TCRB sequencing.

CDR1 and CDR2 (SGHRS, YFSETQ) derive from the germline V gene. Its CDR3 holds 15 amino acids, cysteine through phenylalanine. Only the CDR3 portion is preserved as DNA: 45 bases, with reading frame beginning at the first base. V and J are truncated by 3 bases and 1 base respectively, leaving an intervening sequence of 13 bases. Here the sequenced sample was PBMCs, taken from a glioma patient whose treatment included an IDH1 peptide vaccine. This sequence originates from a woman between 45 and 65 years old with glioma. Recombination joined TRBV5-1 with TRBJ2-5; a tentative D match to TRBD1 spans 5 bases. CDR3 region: CASSYSRQFQETQYF. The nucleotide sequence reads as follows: TGCGCCAGCAGCTATAGTAGACAGTTCCAAGAGACCCAGTACTTC. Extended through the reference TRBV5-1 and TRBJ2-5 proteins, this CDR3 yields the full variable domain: KAGVTQTPRYLIKTRGQQVTLSCSPISGHRSVSWYQQTPGQGLQFLFEYFSETQRNKGNFPGRFSGRQFSNSRSEMNVSTLELGDSALYLCASSYSRQFQETQYFGPGTRLLVL.